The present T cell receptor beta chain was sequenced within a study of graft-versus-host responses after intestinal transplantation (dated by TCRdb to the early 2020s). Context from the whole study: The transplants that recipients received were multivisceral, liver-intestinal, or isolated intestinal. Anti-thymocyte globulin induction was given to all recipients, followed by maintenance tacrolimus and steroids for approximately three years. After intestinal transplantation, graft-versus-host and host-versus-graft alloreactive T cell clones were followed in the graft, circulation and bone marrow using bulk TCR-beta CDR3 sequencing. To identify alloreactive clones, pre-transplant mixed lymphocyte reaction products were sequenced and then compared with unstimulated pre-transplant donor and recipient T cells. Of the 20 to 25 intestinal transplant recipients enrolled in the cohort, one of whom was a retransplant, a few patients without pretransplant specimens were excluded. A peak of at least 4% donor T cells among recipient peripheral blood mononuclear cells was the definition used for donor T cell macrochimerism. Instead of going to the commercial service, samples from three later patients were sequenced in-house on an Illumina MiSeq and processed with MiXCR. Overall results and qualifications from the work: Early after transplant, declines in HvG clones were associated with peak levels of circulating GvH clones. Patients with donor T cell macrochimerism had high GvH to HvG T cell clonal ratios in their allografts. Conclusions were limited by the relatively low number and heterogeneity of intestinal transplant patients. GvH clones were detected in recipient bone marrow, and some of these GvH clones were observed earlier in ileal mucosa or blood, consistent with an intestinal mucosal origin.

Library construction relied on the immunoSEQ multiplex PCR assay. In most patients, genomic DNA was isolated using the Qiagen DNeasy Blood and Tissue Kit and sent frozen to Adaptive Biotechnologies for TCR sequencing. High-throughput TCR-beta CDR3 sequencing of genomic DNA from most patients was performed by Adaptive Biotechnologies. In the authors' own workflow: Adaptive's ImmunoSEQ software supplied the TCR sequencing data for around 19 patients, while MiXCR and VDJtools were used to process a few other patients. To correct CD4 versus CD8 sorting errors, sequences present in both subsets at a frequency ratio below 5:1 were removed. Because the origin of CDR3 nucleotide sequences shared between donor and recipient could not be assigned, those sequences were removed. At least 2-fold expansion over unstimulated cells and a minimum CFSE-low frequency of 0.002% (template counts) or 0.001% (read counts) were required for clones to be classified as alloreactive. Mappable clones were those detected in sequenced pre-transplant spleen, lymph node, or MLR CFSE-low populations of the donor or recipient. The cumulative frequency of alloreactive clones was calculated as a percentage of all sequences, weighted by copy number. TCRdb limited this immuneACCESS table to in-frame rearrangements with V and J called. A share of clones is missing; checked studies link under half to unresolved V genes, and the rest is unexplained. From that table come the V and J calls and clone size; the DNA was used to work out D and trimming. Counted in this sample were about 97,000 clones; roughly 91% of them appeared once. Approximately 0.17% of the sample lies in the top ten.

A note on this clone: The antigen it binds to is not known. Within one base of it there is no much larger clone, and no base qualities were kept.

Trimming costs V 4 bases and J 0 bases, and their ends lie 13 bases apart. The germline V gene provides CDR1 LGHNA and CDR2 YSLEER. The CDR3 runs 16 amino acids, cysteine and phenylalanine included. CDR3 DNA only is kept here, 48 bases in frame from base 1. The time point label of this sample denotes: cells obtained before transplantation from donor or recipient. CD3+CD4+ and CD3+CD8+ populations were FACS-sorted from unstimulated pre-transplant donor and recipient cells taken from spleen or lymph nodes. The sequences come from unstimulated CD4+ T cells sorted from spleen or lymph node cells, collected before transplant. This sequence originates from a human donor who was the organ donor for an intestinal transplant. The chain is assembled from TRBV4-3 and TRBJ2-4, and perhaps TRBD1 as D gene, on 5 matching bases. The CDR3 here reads CASSPVTGVAKNIQYF. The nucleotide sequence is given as TGCGCCAGCAGCCCAGTTACAGGAGTAGCCAAAAACATTCAGTACTTC.